The sequence of this TCR beta chain was determined in a study of blood T cell repertoires in COVID-19. Study-level information: The analysed material was cDNA or gDNA that came from T cells, B-cell-depleted T cells, or PBMCs.

The protocol was immunoSEQ multiplex PCR, while the TCRdb copy is restricted to in-frame clones and leaves out a portion. The sample has tens of thousands of clones, about 85% seen once. Germline V CDR1 and CDR2: KGHDR, SFDVKD. V dropped 3 bases and J dropped 7; count of bases not matched to a gene: 12. CDR3 length: 16 amino acids. Sequencing used peripheral blood. This TCR derives from a human donor in a cohort sampled during active COVID-19. The J gene is TRBJ1-2, the V gene TRBV24-1, with 8 bases aligning to TRBD1. The CDR3 sequence is CATSDALRGQVRGYTF. CDR3 bases: TGTGCCACCAGTGATGCTTTACGGGGACAGGTGCGTGGCTACACCTTC.